One T cell receptor beta chain is described in this entry. TCRdb passed the 5' RACE reads through MiXCR, listing each CDR3 protein once. Of a few hundred thousand distinct CDR3 sequences listed, roughly 7% were seen once; the top ten hold 18%. The sample belongs to a study of T cells after yellow fever vaccination. This specimen was PBMCs, taken about 41 days after the first yellow fever vaccination. The source of this sequence is a man aged 18 to 30 who received the YFV17D yellow fever vaccine.

This CDR3 is CASSLGGGETYEQYF. As DNA, the CDR3 is TGTGCCAGCAGCTTGGGAGGGGGCGAGACCTACGAGCAGTACTTC. The chain is built from TRBV5-6 and TRBJ2-7, with 7 bases matching TRBD1. The germline V gene encodes CDR1 SGHDT and CDR2 YYEEEE. V lost 0 bases and J lost 2; bases outside the gene matches: 5. This CDR3 is built from 15 residues.